This T cell receptor (beta chain) was obtained from a study of cytomegalovirus exposure and HLA in healthy donors. At the level of the study: According to later analysis, the same platform produced the roughly 110 validation and around 730 first-cohort repertoires. Study observations and caveats: A few of the chains that were CMV-associated were confirmed in vitro to be specific for CMV antigens. A list of about 160 TCR beta chains associated with cytomegalovirus was given.

Note on this clone: Its antigen is as yet unknown.

Here immunoSEQ multiplex PCR was the method, and the copy in TCRdb shows in-frame clones only, minus some. Of 150,000 to 200,000 clones in the sample, 85% were seen once. Sequencing used PBMCs. The TCR originated in a man younger than 45 in good health and CMV-seropositive.

CDR3 amino acids: CASSPSGYSFQETQYF. The DNA of the CDR3 is TGTGCCAGCAGCCCCTCAGGGTACTCGTTTCAAGAGACCCAGTACTTC. V and J are TRBV9 and TRBJ2-5; a possible D gene is TRBD1 (5 bases). Germline CDR1 SGDLS, CDR2 YYNGEE. Trimming removed 4 bases at V and 2 bases at J, with 18 bases between. The CDR3 totals 16 residues.